A few counts support the clone carrying this T cell receptor (beta chain). Its target is unknown. The authors isolated CD4+ T cells after around nine days of culture. Participants got two doses of BNT162b2 or mRNA-1273 vaccine. The vaccine recipients had no prior SARS-CoV-2 infection, with negative nucleocapsid antibodies. The sample belongs to a study of vaccination effects on CD4 cells after COVID-19. Across the whole study: Samples that were drawn after vaccination came a median of 72 days after the second dose.

The method was immunoSEQ multiplex PCR; TCRdb's version includes in-frame clones alone and lacks a portion of them. Here the sample spans approximately 60,000 clones, 78% being singletons. Trimming took 2 bases from V and 1 from J; bases not matched to a gene: 3. The CDR3 loop spans 15 amino acids. Germline assignment: CDR1 SGHDN and CDR2 FVKESK. Sample: CD4+ T cells from PBMCs cultured without peptide, taken after COVID-19 vaccination. The chain has TRBV14 and TRBJ2-5; 8 bases agree with TRBD1. This sequence originates from a human donor who received a COVID-19 vaccine. The CDR3 DNA is TGTGCCAGCAGCCAAATACAGGGGGTCCAAGAGACCCAGTACTTC. Its protein product is CASSQIQGVQETQYF.